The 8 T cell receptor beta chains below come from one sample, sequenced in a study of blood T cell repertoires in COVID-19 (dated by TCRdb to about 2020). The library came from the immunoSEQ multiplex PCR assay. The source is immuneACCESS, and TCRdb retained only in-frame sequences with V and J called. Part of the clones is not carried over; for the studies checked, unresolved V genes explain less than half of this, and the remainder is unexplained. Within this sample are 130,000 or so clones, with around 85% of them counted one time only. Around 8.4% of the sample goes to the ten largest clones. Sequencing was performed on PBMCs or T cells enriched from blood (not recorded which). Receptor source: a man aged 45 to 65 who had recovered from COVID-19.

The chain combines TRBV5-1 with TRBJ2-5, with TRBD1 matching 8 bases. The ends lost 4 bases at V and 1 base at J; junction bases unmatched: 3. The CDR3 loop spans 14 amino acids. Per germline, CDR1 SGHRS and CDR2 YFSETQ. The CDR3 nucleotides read TGCGCCAGCAGCGGGGGACAGGTCCAAGAGACCCAGTACTTC. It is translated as CASSGGQVQETQYF.

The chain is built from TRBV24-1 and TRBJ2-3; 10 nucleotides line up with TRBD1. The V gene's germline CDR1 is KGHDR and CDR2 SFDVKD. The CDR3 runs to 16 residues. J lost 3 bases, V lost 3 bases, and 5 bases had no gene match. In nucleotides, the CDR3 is TGTGCCACCAGTGATAAGACAGGGGGCGGAACAGATACGCAGTATTTT. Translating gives CATSDKTGGGTDTQYF.

DNA for the CDR3: TGTGCCAGCAGCCCGCGGTGGGGGACAGGAGACTACAATGAGCAGTTCTTC. Its protein is CASSPRWGTGDYNEQFF. The chain couples TRBV9 to TRBJ2-1; 8 bases align to TRBD1. Germline V lookup: CDR1 SGDLS, CDR2 YYNGEE. V gave up 4 bases and J gave up 3 bases; unmatched junction bases: 12. This CDR3 region has 17 residues.

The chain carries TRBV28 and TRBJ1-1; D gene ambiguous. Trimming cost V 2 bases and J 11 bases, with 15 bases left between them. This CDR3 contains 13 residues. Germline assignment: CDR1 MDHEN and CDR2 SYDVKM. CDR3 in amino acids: CASSLIGWSGAFF. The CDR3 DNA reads TGTGCCAGCAGTTTAATCGGTTGGAGTGGGGCTTTCTTT.

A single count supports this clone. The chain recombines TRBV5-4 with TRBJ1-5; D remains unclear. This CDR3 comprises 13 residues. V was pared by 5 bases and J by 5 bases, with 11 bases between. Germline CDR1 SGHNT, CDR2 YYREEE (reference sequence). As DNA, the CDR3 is TGTGCCAGCAGTTCCGACGGGGATCAGCCCCAGCATTTT. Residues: CASSSDGDQPQHF.

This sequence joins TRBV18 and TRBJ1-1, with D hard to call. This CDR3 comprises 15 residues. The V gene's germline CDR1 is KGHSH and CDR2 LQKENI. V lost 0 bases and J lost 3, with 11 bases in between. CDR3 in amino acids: CASSPPSRIDTEAFF. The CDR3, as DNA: TGTGCCAGCTCACCACCGTCCAGGATCGACACTGAAGCTTTCTTT.

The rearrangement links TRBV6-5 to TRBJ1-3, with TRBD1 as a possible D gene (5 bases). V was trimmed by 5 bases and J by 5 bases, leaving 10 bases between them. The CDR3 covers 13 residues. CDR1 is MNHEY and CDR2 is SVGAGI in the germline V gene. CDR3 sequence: CASSTGGRNTIYF. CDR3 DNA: TGTGCCAGCAGTACCGGGGGTAGAAACACCATATATTTT.

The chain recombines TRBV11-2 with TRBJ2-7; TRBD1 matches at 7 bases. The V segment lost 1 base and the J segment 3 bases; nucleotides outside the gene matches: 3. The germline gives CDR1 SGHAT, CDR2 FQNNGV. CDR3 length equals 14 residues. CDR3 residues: CASSLGDSYYEQYF. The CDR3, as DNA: TGTGCCAGCAGCTTAGGGGACAGTTACTACGAGCAGTACTTC.